This TCR beta chain was retrieved from a study of response to subunit inactivated influenza vaccine. TCRdb called the RT-PCR reads again in MiXCR, with one record for every CDR3 protein. The table records more than 500,000 distinct CDR3 sequences, 11% of them present only once. Trimming pared 2 bases from V and 7 bases from J, leaving 4 bases between. This CDR3 spans 11 amino acids. From germline, CDR1 is KGHDR and CDR2 SFDVKD. This clonotype has more than one count but fewer than ten. These data also featured in a second study, about T cells expressing NK-cell markers. From that second work: Making the TCR beta cDNA relied on 5'RACE template switching with UMIs. Researchers got TCR beta repertoires out of sorted CD3+CD56+NKG2C+, CD3+CD56+NKG2C- and CD3+CD56-NKG2C+ T cells. The leading position in the CD3+CD56-NKG2C+ fraction of a handful of donors also went to these clonotypes. What remained unclear was the HCMV specificity of expanded NKG2C+ T cell clones.

The chain couples TRBV24-1 to TRBJ1-1, with D uncertain. The sequence derives from a middle-aged man who received an inactivated influenza vaccine. The specimen was PBMCs from blood, collected on the day of vaccination. This chain's CDR3 is CATSDSVEAFF. CDR3 coding DNA: TGTGCCACCAGTGATTCGGTTGAAGCTTTCTTT.